The 26 T cell receptor beta chains presented below share a single source sample, sequenced in a study of T cell responses to AZD1222 COVID-19 vaccine. The assay was immunoSEQ multiplex PCR, and TCRdb's table has in-frame clones only and misses some. Seen here are some 87,000 clones, around 87% observed once, and the top ten hold 30% to 35%. Here the sequenced sample was peripheral blood, taken on day 0 of AZD1222 vaccination. These receptors were collected from an adult in good health.

The chain couples TRBV5-6 to TRBJ1-2; the match to TRBD1 covers 7 bases. The V gene's germline CDR1 is SGHDT and CDR2 YYEEEE. V was clipped by 0 bases and J by 0 bases; unmatched bases: 2. The CDR3 has 15 residues. CDR3 nucleotide sequence: TGTGCCAGCAGCTTGGGGGACAGTACTAACTATGGCTACACCTTC. Protein sequence: CASSLGDSTNYGYTF.

The rearrangement links TRBV27 to TRBJ2-1; D is uncertain. Germline V gene data show CDR1 as MNHEY and CDR2 as SMNVEV (reference sequence). The V end was cut by 9 bases, the J end by 0 bases, with 18 bases between. The CDR3 contains 16 residues. In DNA form, the CDR3 reads TGTGCCAGTTACCCGGTGACGACCATCTCCTACAATGAGCAGTTCTTC. Protein: CASYPVTTISYNEQFF.

The chain has TRBV3-1 (or the pseudogene TRBV3-2) and TRBJ2-5, with D perhaps assigned TRBD1 or TRBD2 (7 bases each). V was clipped by 1 base and J by 4 bases, with 13 bases between them. Germline V gives CDR1 LGHDT, CDR2 YNNKEL (reference sequence). CDR3 length equals 15 residues. The CDR3: CASSQGGRGPETQYF. CDR3 DNA: TGTGCCAGCAGCCAAGGGGGGAGGGGGCCAGAGACCCAGTACTTC.

This sequence joins TRBV5-4 and TRBJ1-4; D gene unclear. This CDR3 has 15 residues. The V and J ends lost 4 bases and 0 bases respectively, with 10 bases between them. From germline, CDR1 is SGHNT and CDR2 YYREEE (reference sequence). The CDR3 DNA is TGTGCCAGCAGCGTTGAGGATGCAACTAATGAAAAACTGTTTTTT. Protein product: CASSVEDATNEKLFF.

The rearrangement links TRBV5-1 to TRBJ2-2; possible D gene TRBD2, 6 bases. The germline V and J ends were trimmed by 3 bases and 0 bases, with 12 bases remaining between them. This CDR3 has 16 amino acids. Germline loops: CDR1 SGHRS, CDR2 YFSETQ. The CDR3 loop is CASSSTGLTNTGELFF. As DNA, the CDR3 is TGCGCCAGCAGCTCGACGGGACTGACGAACACCGGGGAGCTGTTTTTT.

This clone was counted once. The chain combines TRBV7-3 with TRBJ2-7, with D perhaps matching TRBD2 (5 bases). The germline V gene encodes CDR1 SGHTA and CDR2 FQGTGA. The CDR3 runs to 13 residues. Trimming pared 5 bases from V and 6 bases from J, leaving 14 bases between. CDR3 amino acids: CASSPAREGEQYF. The DNA of the CDR3 is TGTGCCAGCAGCCCGGCGAGGGAAGGCGAGCAGTACTTC.

V and J are TRBV6-6 and TRBJ2-1; D unclear. With 5 bases removed from V and 9 bases from J, the gap between germline ends came to 8 bases. The CDR3 is 11 amino acids. Germline values: CDR1 MNHNY, CDR2 SVGAGI (reference sequence). The CDR3 reads CASSEIAEQFF. CDR3 bases: TGTGCCAGCAGTGAAATAGCTGAGCAGTTCTTC.

The J gene is TRBJ1-1, the V gene TRBV5-1; D is ambiguous. The CDR3 contains 13 residues. V dropped 4 bases and J dropped 5 bases, with 12 bases sitting between them. The germline CDR1 and CDR2 sequences are SGHRS and YFSETQ. The CDR3 region has the DNA TGCGCCAGCAGCCCGGACCGAAAGACTGAAGCTTTCTTT. This gives the protein CASSPDRKTEAFF.

This chain uses TRBV27 with TRBJ1-4; D ambiguous. Germline CDR1 MNHEY, CDR2 SMNVEV (reference sequence). This CDR3 is 15 amino acids long. V lost 4 bases, J lost 11 bases, and 20 bases lay in between. The CDR3 DNA reads TGTGCCAGCAGTTCAATCCGGGATACCATGGGGAAACTGTTTTTT. As protein: CASSSIRDTMGKLFF. Full variable domain (remainder filled in from reference TRBV27 and TRBJ1-4): EAQVTQNPRYLITVTGKKLTVTCSQNMNHEYMSWYRQDPGLGLRQIYYSMNVEVTDKGDVPEGYKVSRKEKRNFPLILESPSPNQTSLYFCASSSIRDTMGKLFFGSGTQLSVL.

CDR3 DNA: TGTGCCAGTCGTGCCGGGACTGTCTGGGAGACCCAGTACTTC. Translation: CASRAGTVWETQYF. The chain has TRBV7-2 and TRBJ2-5, with D tentatively TRBD2 (6 bases). Trimming cost V 9 bases and J 5 bases, with 19 bases left between them. The length of the CDR3 is 14 residues. The germline gives CDR1 SGHTA, CDR2 FQGNSA.

The genes are TRBV5-4 and TRBJ2-6; no clear D gene. The CDR3 is 15 residues long. The V gene lost 0 bases and the J gene lost 4 bases, with 8 bases spanning the gap. Germline CDR1 reads SGHNT; CDR2 reads YYREEE (reference sequence). As DNA, the CDR3 is TGTGCCAGCAGCTTGGGGGGTAACGGGGCCAACGTCCTGACTTTC. Protein product: CASSLGGNGANVLTF.

The gene calls are TRBV28 and TRBJ1-3; tentative D call: TRBD1 (5 bases). The CDR3 is 14 amino acids. The germline V and J ends were trimmed by 5 bases and 3 bases, with 11 bases remaining between them. The V gene's germline CDR1 is MDHEN and CDR2 SYDVKM. CDR3 in DNA: TGTGCCAGCAGTGAAATGGGGCTTGGAAACACCATATATTTT. Translated, it gives CASSEMGLGNTIYF. The complete variable domain, with remaining parts taken from reference TRBV28 and TRBJ1-3, reads DVKVTQSSRYLVKRTGEKVFLECVQDMDHENMFWYRQDPGLGLRLIYFSYDVKMKEKGDIPEGYSVSREKKERFSLILESASTNQTSMYLCASSEMGLGNTIYFGEGSWLTVV.

J is TRBJ2-7 and V is TRBV5-1; D may be TRBD2 (6 bases). V lost 0 bases and J lost 7, with 11 bases in between. The CDR3 has 13 amino acids. The germline V gene encodes CDR1 SGHRS and CDR2 YFSETQ. The CDR3 reads CASSLAGGREQYF. CDR3 coding DNA: TGCGCCAGCAGCTTGGCCGGGGGTAGGGAGCAGTACTTC.

This clone came up a few times. V usage is TRBV2 and J usage is TRBJ1-2; D is possibly TRBD1 (5 bases). The germline V and J ends were trimmed by 6 bases and 2 bases, with 13 bases remaining between them. Germline CDR1 and CDR2: SNHLY and FYNNEI. This CDR3 region has 14 residues. CDR3 amino acids: CASSPLAGNYGYTF. The CDR3 nucleotides read TGTGCCAGCAGCCCCTTAGCAGGGAACTATGGCTACACCTTC.

The V and J genes are TRBV14 and TRBJ2-3, with a weak D call TRBD2 (6 bases). V was shortened by 0 bases and J by 0 bases, with 13 bases between the two germline ends. Germline V gene sequence: CDR1 SGHDN, CDR2 FVKESK. The length of the CDR3 is 17 residues. CDR3 residues: CASSQDPAGTSTDTQYF. The CDR3 DNA reads TGTGCCAGCAGCCAAGATCCGGCGGGGACTAGCACAGATACGCAGTATTTT.

This rearrangement joins TRBV6-1 to TRBJ1-6; no reliable D call. The germline V gene has CDR1 MNHNS and CDR2 SASEGT. The V end was cut by 0 bases, the J end by 6 bases, with 15 bases between. There are 17 residues in the CDR3. The CDR3 loop reads CASSEAPGPYFNSPLHF. The DNA of the CDR3 is TGTGCCAGCAGTGAAGCACCGGGTCCTTATTTTAATTCACCCCTCCACTTT.

The CDR3 sequence: CASSLGLAGRDVPYEQYF. CDR3 coding DNA: TGCGCCAGCAGCCTAGGACTAGCGGGAAGAGACGTACCCTACGAGCAGTACTTC. The chain joins TRBV4-1 to TRBJ2-7; 12 bases map to TRBD2. The germline gives CDR1 MGHRA, CDR2 YSYEKL. This CDR3 is built from 18 residues. The J segment lost 2 bases and the V segment lost 4 bases, leaving 12 bases of the junction unmatched.

V gene TRBV3-1 (or the pseudogene TRBV3-2) combines with J gene TRBJ1-3; D call uncertain. Looked up from germline, CDR1 is LGHDT and CDR2 is YNNKEL (reference sequence). Trimming shortened V by 0 bases and J by 0 bases, and 24 bases separated the two germline ends. The CDR3 consists of 21 residues. CDR3: CASSQDRVTSFGEYSGNTIYF. CDR3 nucleotides: TGTGCCAGCAGCCAAGATCGGGTTACTTCCTTTGGGGAGTACTCTGGAAACACCATATATTTT.

The chain has TRBV5-4 and TRBJ2-7; 7 nucleotides align to TRBD2. The V segment lost 0 bases and the J segment 3 bases; nucleotides outside the gene matches: 0. The CDR3 has 13 amino acids. The V gene's germline CDR1 is SGHNT and CDR2 YYREEE (reference sequence). The CDR3 bases are TGTGCCAGCAGCTTGGCTAGCGGCTACGAGCAGTACTTC. Translating it yields CASSLASGYEQYF.

The genes are TRBV5-4 and TRBJ2-6; the match to TRBD1 covers 8 bases. Germline CDR1 is SGHNT and CDR2 is YYREEE (reference sequence). Trimming removed 3 bases from V and 11 bases from J; junction bases left unmatched: 4. There are 13 residues in the CDR3. CDR3 nucleotides: TGTGCCAGCAGCTCACAGGGGGTCGACGTCCTGACTTTC. It yields the protein CASSSQGVDVLTF.

The chain combines TRBV28 with TRBJ2-7; 9 bases are shared with TRBD2. The germline V gene encodes CDR1 MDHEN and CDR2 SYDVKM. The CDR3 runs to 16 residues. With 6 bases clipped from V and 4 bases from J, the junction kept 13 bases outside the gene matches. CDR3 DNA sequence: TGTGCCAGCAGACCAAAAGCCCTAGCGGGAAAGTACGAGCAGTACTTC. This codes for CASRPKALAGKYEQYF.

The chain is built from TRBV4-2 and TRBJ2-7; TRBD2 matches at 9 bases. CDR1 is LGHNA, CDR2 YNFKEQ, per germline. This CDR3 region has 16 residues. The V and J ends lost 6 bases and 3 bases, in that order; junction bases with no gene match: 12. The CDR3 DNA reads as TGTGCCAGCAGTCACCACCAGGCTAGCGGGGTCTACGAGCAGTACTTC. Residues: CASSHHQASGVYEQYF.

This clone was seen once. The chain combines TRBV28 with TRBJ2-5, with TRBD2 as a possible D gene (7 bases). V shed 3 bases and J shed 2 bases, with 13 bases lying between them. CDR1 is MDHEN, CDR2 SYDVKM, per germline. This CDR3 contains 15 residues. The CDR3 spells CASSLGGQLQETQYF. CDR3 sequence (DNA): TGTGCCAGCAGTTTGGGGGGGCAATTGCAAGAGACCCAGTACTTC.

This chain connects TRBV12-5 to TRBJ2-7; 10 bases line up with TRBD1. After removal of 4 bases from V and 4 bases from J, the junction contained 7 bases not matched to a gene. The CDR3 length is 15 residues. The V gene's germline CDR1 is LGHNT and CDR2 FRNRAP. The CDR3 DNA follows: TGTGCTAGTGGTTCGGGACAGGGGTTGTTTTACGAGCAGTACTTC. It yields the protein CASGSGQGLFYEQYF. Using reference TRBV12-5 and TRBJ2-7 for the parts outside the CDR3, the full variable domain is DARVTQTPRHKVTEMGQEVTMRCQPILGHNTVFWYRQTMMQGLELLAYFRNRAPLDDSGMPKDRFSAEMPDATLATLKIQPSEPRDSAVYFCASGSGQGLFYEQYFGPGTRLTVT.

This sequence joins TRBV10-3 and TRBJ1-5; 8 bases are a match to TRBD1. Germline CDR1 is ENHRY and CDR2 is SYGVKD. This CDR3 has 19 residues. J lost 2 bases, V lost 7 bases, and 19 bases had no gene match. In DNA form, the CDR3 reads TGTGCCATCACCCTACAGGGGGATGGGGGAATGGCAGGCAATCAGCCCCAGCATTTT. It specifies CAITLQGDGGMAGNQPQHF.

The V call is TRBV2, the J call TRBJ2-5; TRBD2 agrees at 11 bases. Trimming at V came to 7 bases and at J to 3 bases, leaving 7 bases not matched to a gene. Germline lookup yields CDR1 SNHLY and CDR2 FYNNEI. The CDR3 is made up of 15 amino acids. CDR3 sequence (DNA): TGTGCCAGCAAGGGACTAGCGGCTGGGGAAGAGACCCAGTACTTC. This sequence encodes CASKGLAAGEETQYF.